This TCR beta chain originates from a study of OX40 agonist ivuxolimab in advanced cancers. General observations from the study: Researchers report that CD8+ T cells had, on average, more expanded clones than CD4+.

With respect to this clone: Its antigen is still unknown.

Autoimmune disease history or systemic immunosuppression was exclusionary. Assay used: immunoSEQ multiplex PCR; TCRdb lists only in-frame clones, some missing. The sample consists of just under 75,000 clones, roughly nine tenths of them appearing once. CDR1 SGHNT and CDR2 YYREEE come from the germline V gene (reference sequence). CDR3 size: 13 residues. Trimming removed 4 bases from V and 4 bases from J; junction bases left unmatched: 3. The material was CD4+ or CD8+ T cells sorted from blood, obtained in a trial of the OX40 agonist ivuxolimab. The chain recombines TRBV5-4 with TRBJ2-7, with TRBD1 identical over 9 bases. This receptor was obtained from an adult with an advanced solid tumor such as melanoma, head and neck, liver or kidney cancer. This chain's CDR3 is CASSADRGYEQYF. The CDR3 coding sequence is TGTGCCAGCAGCGCGGACAGGGGATACGAGCAGTACTTC.